The 11 T cell receptor beta chains given below trace back to one sample, sequenced in a study of graft-versus-host responses after intestinal transplantation (dated by TCRdb to 2020 to 2022). The library was obtained by the immunoSEQ multiplex PCR assay. As stored in TCRdb, this immuneACCESS dataset retains in-frame rearrangements with V and J assigned. A fraction of the clones does not appear; measured against another copy, unresolved V genes explain less than half of the discrepancy, and the remainder lacks a known reason. This sample comprises about 15,000 clones, around three fifths of them detected only once. Together, the top ten hold about 13% of the sample. Dithiothreitol, EDTA incubations and collagenase D digestion were used to isolate intraepithelial and lamina propria lymphocytes from graft specimens. Sequenced here: ileum tissue, sampled 524 days after transplant. All receptors come from a human patient who received an intestinal transplant, so some T cells may come from the graft donor.

This CDR3 is CASSSRLAGITDTQYF. The CDR3 DNA reads as TGTGCCAGCAGCTCCCGACTAGCGGGGATCACAGATACGCAGTATTTT. This sequence joins TRBV9 and TRBJ2-3, with TRBD2 identical over 11 bases. V was pared by 4 bases and J by 2 bases, with 6 bases of the junction left unmatched. Germline V CDR1 and CDR2: SGDLS, YYNGEE. There are 16 residues in the CDR3. Variable domain in full (rest from reference TRBV9 and TRBJ2-3): DSGVTQTPKHLITATGQRVTLRCSPRSGDLSVYWYQQSLDQGLQFLIQYYNGEERAKGNILERFSAQQFPDLHSELNLSSLELGDSALYFCASSSRLAGITDTQYFGPGTRLTVL.

For the CDR3, the DNA is TGTGCCAGCAGCTTACCCCCTGGGGGGATGGCTTTCTTT. Translated: CASSLPPGGMAFF. The chain is built from TRBV13 and TRBJ1-1; the D gene is possibly TRBD1 (5 bases). The germline CDR1 and CDR2 sequences are PRHDT and FYEKMQ (reference sequence). The CDR3 covers 13 residues. V was shortened by 2 bases and J by 11 bases, with 15 bases between the two germline ends.

This rearrangement joins TRBV19 to TRBJ1-2; no firm D call. The CDR3 is 14 amino acids. Germline V gene data show CDR1 as LNHDA and CDR2 as SQIVND (reference sequence). The V end lost 0 bases, the J end lost 5 bases, and 10 bases lay between the germline ends. The CDR3 spells CASSIEEVSYGYTF. CDR3 sequence (DNA): TGTGCCAGTAGTATAGAGGAGGTCTCATATGGCTACACCTTC.

The chain recombines TRBV4-3 with TRBJ2-5, with D perhaps matching TRBD1 (6 bases). The DNA end lines up better with TRBJ2-7; the J call may be wrong. Germline-derived CDR1 and CDR2 are LGHNA and YSLEER. CDR3 length: 14 residues. Here the CDR3 DNA reads TGCGCCAGCAGCCAAGGGACAGCCTACGACGAGCAGTACTTC. Translation gives CASSQGTAYDEQYF.

This chain uses TRBV5-8 with TRBJ2-5, with 8 bases identical to TRBD2. The V and J ends lost 1 base and 7 bases, in that order; junction bases with no gene match: 0. CDR1 SGHTS and CDR2 YDEGEE come from the germline V gene. This CDR3 contains 12 residues. CDR3 sequence: CASSLSGGTQYF. The CDR3 DNA follows: TGTGCCAGCAGCTTGAGCGGGGGGACCCAGTACTTC.

The chain links TRBV4-1 to TRBJ1-1; D may be TRBD1 (6 bases). V was cut by 4 bases and J by 0 bases, with 15 bases left in between. The CDR3 spans 16 residues. Germline assignment: CDR1 MGHRA and CDR2 YSYEKL. The CDR3 nucleotides read TGCGCCAGCAGCCTTATATGGGGACACGTGAACACTGAAGCTTTCTTT. Protein sequence: CASSLIWGHVNTEAFF.

This rearrangement joins TRBV7-2 to TRBJ2-5, with 8 bases identical to TRBD2. TRBJ2-7 explains the end of the DNA better; the J call may be wrong. This CDR3 contains 15 residues. Germline V gene data show CDR1 as SGHTA and CDR2 as FQGNSA. Written as DNA, the CDR3 is TGTGCCAGCAGCTTAAGGTCTAGCGGGCCTTACGAGCAGTACTTC. Protein sequence: CASSLRSSGPYEQYF.

The chain has TRBV7-9 and TRBJ2-7, with TRBD2 matching over 8 bases. Germline assignment: CDR1 SEHNR and CDR2 FQNEAQ (reference sequence). This CDR3 is 14 amino acids long. J was trimmed by 0 bases and V by 5 bases; bases with no gene match: 3. The CDR3 DNA is TGTGCCAGCAGCCCTAGCGGGTACTCCTACGAGCAGTACTTC. Translated: CASSPSGYSYEQYF.

The chain has TRBV6-5 and TRBJ1-6, with D perhaps matching TRBD1 (5 bases). The V end was cut by 1 base, the J end by 7 bases, with 14 bases between. Per the germline V gene, CDR1 is MNHEY and CDR2 is SVGAGI. This CDR3 is 16 amino acids long. CDR3 coding DNA: TGTGCCAGCAGTTACTACGACGGGGCGGGGAATTCACCCCTCCACTTT. It encodes CASSYYDGAGNSPLHF.

By sample share, this clone is medium-sized. The chain links TRBV18 to TRBJ1-1, with no clear D. The CDR3 length is 12 residues. V was cut by 1 base and J by 4 bases, with 4 bases left in between. Germline CDR1 reads KGHSH; CDR2 reads LQKENI. The CDR3: CASSPLRTEAFF. CDR3 coding DNA: TGTGCCAGCTCACCACTGCGCACTGAAGCTTTCTTT.

V gene TRBV27 combines with J gene TRBJ1-1, with 9 nucleotides matching TRBD1. Per germline, CDR1 MNHEY and CDR2 SMNVEV (reference sequence). The CDR3 has 15 residues. V lost 8 bases and J lost 1; bases outside the gene matches: 8. The CDR3 loop is CASYAPGQGNTEAFF. CDR3 bases: TGTGCCAGCTATGCCCCGGGACAGGGGAACACTGAAGCTTTCTTT.